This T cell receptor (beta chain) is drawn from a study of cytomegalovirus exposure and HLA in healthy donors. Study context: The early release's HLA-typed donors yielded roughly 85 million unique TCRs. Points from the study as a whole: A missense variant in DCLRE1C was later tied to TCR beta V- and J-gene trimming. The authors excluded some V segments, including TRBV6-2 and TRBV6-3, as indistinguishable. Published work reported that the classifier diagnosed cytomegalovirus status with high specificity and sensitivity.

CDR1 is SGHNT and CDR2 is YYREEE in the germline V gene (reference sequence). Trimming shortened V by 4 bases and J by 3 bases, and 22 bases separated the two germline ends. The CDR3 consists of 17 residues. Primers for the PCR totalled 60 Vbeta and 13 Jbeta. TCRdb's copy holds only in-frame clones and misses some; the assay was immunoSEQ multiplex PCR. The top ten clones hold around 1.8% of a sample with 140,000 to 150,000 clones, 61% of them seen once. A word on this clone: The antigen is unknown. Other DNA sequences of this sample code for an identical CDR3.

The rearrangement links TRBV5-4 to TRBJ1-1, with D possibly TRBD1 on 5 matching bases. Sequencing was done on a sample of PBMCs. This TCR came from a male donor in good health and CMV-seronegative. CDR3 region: CASSTFQIPGWDTEAFF. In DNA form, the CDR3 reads TGTGCCAGCAGCACCTTCCAAATCCCAGGGTGGGACACTGAAGCTTTCTTT. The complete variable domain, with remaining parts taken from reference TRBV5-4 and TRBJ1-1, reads ETGVTQSPTHLIKTRGQQVTLRCSSQSGHNTVSWYQQALGQGPQFIFQYYREEENGRGNFPPRFSGLQFPNYSSELNVNALELDDSALYLCASSTFQIPGWDTEAFFGQGTRLTVV.